This T cell receptor (beta chain) was found in a study of shared clonotypes between healthy human individuals. Looked up from germline, CDR1 is GTSNPN and CDR2 is SVGIG (reference sequence). The CDR3 contains 14 residues. Profiling relied on immunoSEQ multiplex PCR, and the TCRdb table lists in-frame clones only, not all of them. This table has under 600,000 clones, about 80% appearing once. This clone was counted once. It differs at one base from a far larger clone, so likely a read error. The origin of this receptor is a woman in her 40s in good health. Some clones in this sample may be carry-over from other donors' samples. The material sequenced was PBMCs. V is TRBV30 and J is TRBJ2-1; 8 bases are shared with TRBD1. The CDR3 loop reads CDGLRQGSYNEQFF. The CDR3, as DNA: TGTGACGGCTTACGACAGGGGTCTTACAATGAGCAGTTCTTC. Full variable domain (rest looked up from reference TRBV30 and TRBJ2-1): SQTIHQWPATLVQPVGSPLSLECTVEGTSNPNLYWYRQAAGRGLQLLFYSVGIGQISSEVPQNLSASRPQDRQFILSSKKLLLSDSGFYLCDGLRQGSYNEQFFGPGTRLTVL.